This T cell receptor (beta chain) was sequenced for a study of identical twins (dated by TCRdb to the mid-2010s). About the full investigation: TCR alpha and beta repertoires from monozygotic twins, unrelated adults of various ages and cord blood were deep-sequenced to test whether fetal clonotypes persist. Replicate twin experiments were performed at different times using different library preparation protocols to rule out contamination. Study-wide findings and limitations: A weaker excess of twin sharing was found in beta out-of-frame sequences because the signal-to-noise ratio was lowered by fewer shared sequences. In monozygotic twins, recombination models systematically underestimated out-of-frame TCR alpha sharing, but the models matched the sharing seen between unrelated individuals. Because the same donors could not be followed over many years, the conclusions relied on cross-sectional statistical analysis. Compared with coincidental sharing between unrelated individuals, out-of-frame TCR alpha sequences shared between twins showed an excess of sequences with low generation probability. Zero-insertion analyses could be partly confounded by invariant T cells such as MAIT and iNKT, though diverse VJ usage argued against such confounding for most clonotypes. Abundant cord blood beta clonotypes had fewer insertions, young adult naive repertoires showed a similar but weaker trend, and memory repertoires showed no such trend.

As regards this clonotype: The specificity of this receptor is unknown. Base qualities are missing; no much larger clone stands one base away.

Ends trimmed: V by 4 bases, J by 2 bases; bases unmatched to a gene: 2. CDR1 and CDR2 were assigned from the germline V gene as SGHTA and FQGNSA. The CDR3 spans 14 residues, from the cysteine through the phenylalanine. Only the CDR3 DNA is retained, 42 bases long and in frame from the first base. The library was produced with 5' RACE. Sequencing instrument: Illumina HiSeq 2000. A universal primer binding site was added through template switching, and the final cDNA carried a unique molecular identifier so that TCR cDNA molecules could be counted accurately. First-strand cDNA for TCR alpha and beta chains was synthesized from specific primers in the conserved constant-segment region. Each cDNA library was double barcoded, with a SMART-Mk sample barcode plus Illumina barcodes, to control for contamination. TruSeq adapter sequences and Illumina sample barcodes were added in two successive PCR steps. TCR alpha and beta cDNA libraries were sequenced on the Illumina HiSeq platform with custom primers. The authors' analysis ran thus. MiGEC processed the raw reads to extract unique molecular identifiers, while MiXCR was used to determine the CDR3 positions. For each individual, recombination models were inferred using an EM algorithm with the repgenHMM and IGoR tools. The analysis of shared clonotypes was done with the tcR package in R, with sharing normalized by the product of cloneset sizes. To study raw recombination without the effects of thymic and clonal selection, out-of-frame nonproductive sequences were analyzed. Through fastp at Q25 and MiXCR, TCRdb rebuilt clones from the public reads, retaining in-frame beta chains. Each record represents a unique CDR3 protein, reported with the most common genes and DNA among its rows. The V and J calls were determined by TCRdb, not by the authors. This sample lists over 15,000 distinct CDR3 sequences; just under 70% were detected once. The top ten clonotypes cover under 7% of the sample.

Every donor in the study was a healthy Caucasian. The twin cohort consisted of three pairs of female monozygotic twins, all aged 18 to 29 years. Miltenyi CD45RO+ enrichment and human naive T-cell isolation kits were used to isolate memory (CD45RO+) and naive T cells from PBMC. This receptor chain uses TRBV7-2 and TRBJ2-7, and 10 bases in between align with TRBD2. The sample comprised memory (CD45RO+) T cells sorted from blood. The sample's cell subset or site label, in plain terms: CD45RO+ enriched T cells. The sequence was obtained from a woman under 30 in good health. This table probably holds off-target reads from a library built for another chain. In nucleotides, the sequence is TGTGCCAGCAGCTCAAGCGGGAGGGCCTACGAGCAGTACTTC. It translates as CASSSSGRAYEQYF.